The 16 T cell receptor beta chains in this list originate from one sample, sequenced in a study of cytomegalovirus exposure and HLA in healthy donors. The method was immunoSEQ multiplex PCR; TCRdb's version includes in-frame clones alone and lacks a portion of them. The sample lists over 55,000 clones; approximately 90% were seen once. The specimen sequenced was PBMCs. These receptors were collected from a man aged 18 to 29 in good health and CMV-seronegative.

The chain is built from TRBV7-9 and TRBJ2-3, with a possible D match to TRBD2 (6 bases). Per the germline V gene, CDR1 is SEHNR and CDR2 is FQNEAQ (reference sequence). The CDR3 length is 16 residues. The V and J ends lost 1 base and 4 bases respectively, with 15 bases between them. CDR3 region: CASSLGQGGPADTQYF. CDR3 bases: TGTGCCAGCAGCTTAGGTCAGGGAGGCCCGGCAGATACGCAGTATTTT.

In DNA form, the CDR3 reads TGTGCCAGCAGCTCCAGGACTAGCGGGTTCCATGAGCAGTTCTTC. It codes for CASSSRTSGFHEQFF. V and J are TRBV11-3 and TRBJ2-1; TRBD2 matches at 11 bases. CDR3 length: 15 amino acids. V lost 4 bases and J lost 8; bases outside the gene matches: 7. Germline V gene lookup returns CDR1 SGHNT and CDR2 YENEEA.

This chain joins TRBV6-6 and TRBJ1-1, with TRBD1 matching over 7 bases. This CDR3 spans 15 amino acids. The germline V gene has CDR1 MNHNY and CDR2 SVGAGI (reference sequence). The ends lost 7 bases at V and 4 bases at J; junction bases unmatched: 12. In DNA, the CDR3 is TGTGCCAGCACCCTCACAGGGGAATTTGGCACTGAAGCTTTCTTT. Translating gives CASTLTGEFGTEAFF.

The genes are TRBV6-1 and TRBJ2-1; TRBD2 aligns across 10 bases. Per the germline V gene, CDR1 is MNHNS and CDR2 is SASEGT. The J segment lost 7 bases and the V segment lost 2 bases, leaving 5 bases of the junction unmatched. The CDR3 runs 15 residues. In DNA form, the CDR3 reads TGTGCCAGCAGTGAAAAAGCGGGAGGGCCTAATGAGCAGTTCTTC. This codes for CASSEKAGGPNEQFF.

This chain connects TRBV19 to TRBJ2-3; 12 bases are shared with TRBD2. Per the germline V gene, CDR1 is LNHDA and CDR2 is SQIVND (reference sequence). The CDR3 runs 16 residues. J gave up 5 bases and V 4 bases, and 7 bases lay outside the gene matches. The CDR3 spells CASSRRLAGDVDTQYF. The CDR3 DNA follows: TGTGCCAGTAGTAGAAGACTAGCGGGAGACGTAGATACGCAGTATTTT.

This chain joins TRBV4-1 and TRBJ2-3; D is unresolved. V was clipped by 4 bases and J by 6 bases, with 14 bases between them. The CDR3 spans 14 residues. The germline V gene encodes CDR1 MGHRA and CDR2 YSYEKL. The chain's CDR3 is CASSLIIKPDTQYF. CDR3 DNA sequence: TGCGCCAGCAGCCTAATCATAAAGCCGGATACGCAGTATTTT.

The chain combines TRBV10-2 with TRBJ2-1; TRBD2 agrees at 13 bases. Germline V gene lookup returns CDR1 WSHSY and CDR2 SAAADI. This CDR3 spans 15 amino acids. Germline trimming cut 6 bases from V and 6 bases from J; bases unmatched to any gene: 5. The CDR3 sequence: CASRRLAGGPNEQFF. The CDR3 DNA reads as TGCGCCAGCAGACGACTAGCGGGAGGCCCCAATGAGCAGTTCTTC.

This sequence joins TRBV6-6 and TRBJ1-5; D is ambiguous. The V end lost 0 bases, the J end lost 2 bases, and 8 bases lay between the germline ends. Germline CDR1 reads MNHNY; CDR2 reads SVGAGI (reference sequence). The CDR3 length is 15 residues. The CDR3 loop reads CASSYSAEGNQPQHF. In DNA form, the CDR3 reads TGTGCCAGCAGTTACTCGGCGGAAGGCAATCAGCCCCAGCATTTT.

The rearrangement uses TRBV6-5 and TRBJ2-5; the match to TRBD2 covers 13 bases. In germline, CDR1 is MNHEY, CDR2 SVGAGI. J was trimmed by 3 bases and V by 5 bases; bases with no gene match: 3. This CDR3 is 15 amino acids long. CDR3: CASSLGLAGKETQYF. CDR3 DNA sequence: TGTGCCAGCAGTCTGGGACTAGCGGGAAAAGAGACCCAGTACTTC.

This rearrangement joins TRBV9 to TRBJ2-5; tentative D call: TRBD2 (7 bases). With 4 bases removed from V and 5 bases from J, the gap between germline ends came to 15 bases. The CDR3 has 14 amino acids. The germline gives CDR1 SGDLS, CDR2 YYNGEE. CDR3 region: CASSLGGAVETQYF. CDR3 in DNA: TGTGCCAGCAGCTTGGGGGGGGCGGTCGAGACCCAGTACTTC.

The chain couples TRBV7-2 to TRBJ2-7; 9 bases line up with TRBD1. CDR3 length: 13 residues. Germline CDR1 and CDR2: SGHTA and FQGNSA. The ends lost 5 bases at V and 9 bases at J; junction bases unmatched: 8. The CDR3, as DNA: TGTGCCAGCAGCGAGAATACAGGGGGCGGGCAGTACTTC. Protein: CASSENTGGGQYF.

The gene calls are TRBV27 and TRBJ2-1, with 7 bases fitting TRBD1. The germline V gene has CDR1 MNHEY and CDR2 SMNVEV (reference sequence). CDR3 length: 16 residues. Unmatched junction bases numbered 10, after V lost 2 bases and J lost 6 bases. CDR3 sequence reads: CASSLRGLAQRNEQFF. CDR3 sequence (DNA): TGTGCCAGCAGTTTAAGGGGGCTAGCTCAACGCAATGAGCAGTTCTTC.

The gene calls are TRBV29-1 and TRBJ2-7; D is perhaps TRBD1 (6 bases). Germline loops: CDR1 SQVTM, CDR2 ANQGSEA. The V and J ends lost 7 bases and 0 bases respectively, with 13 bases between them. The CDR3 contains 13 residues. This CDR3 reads CSAQGSYSYEQYF. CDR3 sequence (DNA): TGCAGCGCCCAGGGGTCCTACTCCTACGAGCAGTACTTC.

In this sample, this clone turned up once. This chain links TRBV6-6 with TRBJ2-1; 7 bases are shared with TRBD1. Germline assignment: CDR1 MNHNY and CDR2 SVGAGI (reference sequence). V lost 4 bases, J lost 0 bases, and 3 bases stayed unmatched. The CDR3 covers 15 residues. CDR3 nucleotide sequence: TGTGCCAGCAGTTCGGACAGGAGCTCCTACAATGAGCAGTTCTTC. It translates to CASSSDRSSYNEQFF.

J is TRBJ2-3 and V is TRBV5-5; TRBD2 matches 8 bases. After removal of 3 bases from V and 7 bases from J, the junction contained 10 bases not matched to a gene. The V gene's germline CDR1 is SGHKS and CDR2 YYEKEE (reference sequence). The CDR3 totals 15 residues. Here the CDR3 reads CASSSTSGGTYTQYF. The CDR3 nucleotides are TGTGCCAGCAGCTCTACTAGCGGAGGCACTTATACGCAGTATTTT.

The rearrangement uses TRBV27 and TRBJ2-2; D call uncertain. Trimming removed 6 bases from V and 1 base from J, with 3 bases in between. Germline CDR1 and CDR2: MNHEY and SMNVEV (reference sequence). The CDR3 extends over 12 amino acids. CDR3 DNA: TGTGCCAGCAGCCAGAACACCGGGGAGCTGTTTTTT. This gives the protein CASSQNTGELFF.